The T cell receptor (beta chain) under discussion was sequenced for a study of cytomegalovirus exposure and HLA in healthy donors (dated by TCRdb to 2015 to 2018). General notes on the study: According to an earlier analysis of a few hundred of the donors, about 179 million T cells yielded 90 million to 140 million unique TCR beta sequences and 250 to 350 Gb of sequence data. Among the approximately 420 genotyped donors, about 83% belonged to the genetic ancestry cluster associated with self-reported Caucasian donors. A separate validation cohort of roughly 130 different subjects was used in addition to the roughly 620-subject first cohort. The study was designed to test whether signatures of past pathogen exposure could be identified by cataloging public T cell receptors. Typing coverage varied by locus: about 620-640 donors for A, B, C, DRB1 and DQB1; roughly 500 for DQA1; 606 for DPA1; more than 450 for DPB1. All discovery cohort repertoires had been generated on a single sequencing platform. In an earlier analysis of 550 to 700 of the donors, high-throughput TCR beta sequencing was used to judge whether each TCR beta V gene segment behaved as functional or pseudogenic. On average, around 230,000 unique TCR beta nucleotide sequences were sequenced per donor among about 400 genotyped donors of the cohort, with roughly 18% of those sequences being non-productive. Genome-wide SNP genotypes for about 60% of the roughly 670 donors were used in a later genetic analysis, which treated that subset as a discovery cohort. The study profiled the T cell repertoires of 550 to 700 subjects by immunosequencing and related them to cytomegalovirus serostatus. Donor age, sex, ethnicity and CMV serostatus were compiled together with the repertoire data. Because of strong linkage in the cohort, five DR-DQ haplotypes were treated as single units for association and clustering. In the later analysis, no new phenotypic data were used to find candidate immune exposures; instead, reliance was placed on TCR beta sequences and their occurrence across donors. A later analysis re-analyzed previously published TCR beta repertoires from roughly 690 donors and added high-resolution HLA genotyping to study TCR occurrence patterns. Class I and class II HLA loci were covered by the typing at four-digit resolution. To predict cytomegalovirus infection status, the study combined high-throughput TCR immunosequencing, statistical association of individual TCRs with disease status, and machine learning. Roughly 290 gigabases of sequencing data and 91 million or so unique TCR sequences made up an early release that covered roughly 670 HLA-typed donors. Study-wide findings and limitations: Because counts were too low, about 18 rarely observed V segments, including chromosome 9 orphons, were excluded from the earlier analysis of 587 of the donors. According to the authors, the approach could potentially be generalized to other disease states and immunological phenotypes. According to a later analysis, TCR association rates differed among HLA loci, with DRB1 alleles showing the most associated TCRs and HLA-C alleles showing the fewest. Because HLA typing was unavailable for some donors at each locus, only the typed subset was used in association tests. Compared with the roughly 720-donor mean, donors in an Asian-associated ancestry cluster had fewer N-insertions in productive TCRs, according to a later genetic analysis. Only TCR beta chains were sequenced in this cohort, and the absence of alpha or paired-chain data limited detectable features. Sequencing depth was assumed to be roughly uniform across donors in the presence/absence analyses, though that assumption may not hold. The 87-base-pair reads could not distinguish some IMGT-functional V segments, including TRBV6-2 and TRBV6-3, so those segments were excluded. Most TCR sequences were observed very rarely across donors, whereas some public TCRs were present in many individuals. Correlated functional status among segregating V segments might reflect linkage disequilibrium, but an unknown experimental factor could not be ruled out. The classifier was reported to diagnose cytomegalovirus status with high specificity and sensitivity in both the original and validation cohorts. Specific HLA alleles were associated with 16,951 TCR beta sequences at a false discovery rate of 0.05 in a later analysis. In a later analysis, several top co-occurrence clusters were reported to appear linked to parvovirus B19, influenza, CMV and Epstein-Barr virus. In a later analysis, most CMV-associated TCR beta chains were found to appear HLA-restricted, with HLA associations seemingly driven largely by CMV exposure. A further reported finding was that TCR beta sequences accurately predicted the HLA-A and HLA-B alleles for most subjects in the first cohort. A later analysis found that HLA-associated TCR beta chains were more clonally expanded and had lower generation probabilities than equally common non-associated chains. Immune exposure information for the cohort was limited to CMV serostatus. A cluster of highly shared sequence variants was judged likely to be a technical artifact of the sequencing pipeline. A few of the identified cytomegalovirus-associated TCR beta chains were confirmed in vitro to be specific for cytomegalovirus antigens. In an earlier analysis of a few hundred of the donors, most TCR beta V segments were observed in productive rearrangements about 90% or about 30% of the time, broadly matching IMGT annotations. V-gene and J-gene trimming of TCR beta chains was associated with a missense DCLRE1C variant in a later genetic analysis, and the association was replicated in an independent cohort. In the study, 164 TCR beta chains were listed as associated with cytomegalovirus. When HLA alleles, especially DR and DQ, strongly co-occurred, TCR associations were difficult to assign to individual alleles.

Library prep was done by the immunoSEQ multiplex PCR assay. A mixture of 60 forward primers for TCR Vbeta segments and 13 reverse primers for TCR Jbeta segments was used in the multiplex PCR. The CDR3 region of rearranged TCR beta genes was amplified from genomic DNA with a multiplex PCR assay. The Illumina HiSeq System was used to sequence the amplified TCR beta libraries as 87-base-pair reads. On the authors' methods: Across the 670 or so repertoires, a later analysis counted 80 million or so unique TCR beta chains, around 11 million of which were shared by at least two donors. A nearest-neighbor algorithm error-corrected the raw reads and collapsed the reads into unique sequences, merging closely related sequences to remove PCR and sequencing errors. To assign V, D and J gene segments, CDR3 sequences were aligned to IMGT reference sequences. For a sequence to be retained, a match of at least six nucleotides to both a V gene segment and a J gene segment was required. A rearrangement was called productive if the CDR3 had no stop codons and remained in frame with V and J, and every other rearrangement was called non-productive. Following IMGT convention, CDR3 was defined as the stretch from the second conserved V-encoded cysteine up to the conserved J-encoded phenylalanine. The earlier analysis of about 590 of the donors excluded sequences that lacked an unambiguous match to a single V gene segment. An earlier analysis of several hundred of the donors classified V segments as functional when productive rearrangements were above 56.7% and as segregating when the standard deviation between donors was above 5%. To diagnose cytomegalovirus status from the catalog of TCR beta chain sequences, a statistical classification framework was built. A later analysis assigned V and J genes by comparing TCR nucleotide sequences with IMGT/GENE-DB human TR gene sequences. The TCRdist pipeline was used in a later analysis to assign CDR3 sequences and most-parsimonious VDJ recombination scenarios. A later analysis defined each TCR beta chain by its CDR3 amino acid sequence plus V-gene family, and excluded reads lacking a unique V-gene family. To address suspected cross-contamination and a sequencing artifact, a later analysis removed approximately 600 highly shared, low-generation-probability nucleotide sequences. In a later analysis, a clonal expansion index was calculated for each public chain from normalized within-repertoire ranks of inferred template counts. In a later analysis, generation probabilities were computed using a VDJ recombination model fitted to out-of-frame rearrangements, and the results were checked against IGoR. In a later analysis, hypergeometric tests were used to score TCR-TCR, TCR-HLA and TCR-CMV co-occurrence, with a repertoire-size bias correction applied to TCR pairs. In a later analysis, false discovery rates were estimated by permuting HLA or CMV assignments 20 times. In a later analysis, co-occurring TCRs were grouped with DBSCAN, and TCRdist sequence similarity was added when clustering was performed within HLA-allele-positive subsets. Repertoires with fewer than 30,000 or more than 120,000 public chains were left out of co-occurrence clustering, as were five repertoires with anomalous nucleotide sharing. The source is immuneACCESS, and TCRdb retained only in-frame sequences with V and J called. Part of the clones is not carried over; for the studies checked, unresolved V genes explain less than half of this, and the remainder is unexplained. The DNA gave D and trimming, while V, J and clone size come from that table. The data table for this sample lists tens of thousands of clones. The ten largest clonotypes hold 1.1% of the sample.

CDR1 is given as MNHEY and CDR2 as SVGAGI, both from the germline V gene. At the junction V is shortened by 6 bases and J by 5 bases; bases outside the gene matches: 6. The CDR3 covers 14 residues, taking in both the cysteine and the phenylalanine. This entry keeps only the CDR3 DNA: 42 bases, framed from base 1. In total, 600 or so healthy bone marrow donors made up the cohort. At the time of sampling, every cohort member was nominally healthy, though immune exposures that went unrecorded were likely present. The donor was CMV seronegative and was included in the group of 352 seronegative cohort members. A peripheral blood sample was collected from each donor, and TCR beta sequencing was performed on peripheral blood mononuclear cells. The Qiagen DNeasy Blood Extraction Kit was used to extract genomic DNA from the blood cell samples. As to this clone: It lacks a known antigen.

In this chain, TRBV6-5 is recombined with TRBJ2-1, with 8 bases aligning to TRBD2. The material sequenced was PBMCs. The receptor comes from a woman aged 30 to 39 in good health and CMV-seronegative. The DNA is as follows: TGTGCCAGCAGGATATCGGGGGGGCACAATGAGCAGTTCTTC. This is translated as CASRISGGHNEQFF.